These T cell receptor beta chains were read from a single sample in a study of blood T cell repertoires in COVID-19. Clones were sequenced by immunoSEQ multiplex PCR, and TCRdb holds only the in-frame ones, with some missing. The data contain fewer than 250,000 clones, about nine tenths of them seen just once; the ten biggest clones take up about 5%. The sample taken for sequencing was peripheral blood. The receptors stem from a woman in her thirties or forties with acute or convalescent COVID-19. Each CDR3 is given with its conserved first and last residue. D genes are given only for firm matches. Clone size, where shown, is once, few, many, or a class for clones that have expanded.

V gene,J gene,D gene,clone size,CDR3 protein,CDR3 DNA
TRBV6-5,TRBJ1-1,TRBD1,NA,CASTSIDRGEAFF,TGTGCCAGCACCTCTATCGACAGGGGAGAAGCTTTCTTT
TRBV10-3,TRBJ1-2,NA,once,CAITVTEGGLGGYTF,TGTGCCATCACTGTGACGGAGGGGGGGTTGGGCGGCTACACCTTC
TRBV19,TRBJ1-5,TRBD1,NA,CASSRVTGGGNQPQHF,TGTGCCAGTAGTAGAGTAACAGGGGGTGGCAATCAGCCCCAGCATTTT
TRBV25-1,TRBJ1-4,NA,once,CASSEYGRQENEKLFF,TGTGCCAGCAGTGAATATGGGAGACAGGAGAATGAAAAACTGTTTTTT
TRBV7-2,TRBJ1-2,TRBD1,NA,CASSLRDRNYGYTF,TGTGCCAGCAGCTTACGGGACAGAAACTATGGCTACACCTTC
TRBV6-6,TRBJ1-1,TRBD1,NA,CASSRSEGQGKAEAFF,TGTGCCAGCAGTCGATCGGAGGGACAGGGAAAGGCTGAAGCTTTCTTT
TRBV4-2,TRBJ2-2,TRBD2,NA,CASSQAGGVTGELFF,TGTGCCAGCAGCCAGGCGGGGGGGGTCACCGGGGAGCTGTTTTTT
TRBV4-2,TRBJ1-1,NA,NA,CASSQNILPGNTEAFF,TGTGCCAGCAGCCAAAACATTCTGCCGGGGAACACTGAAGCTTTCTTT
TRBV19,TRBJ1-3,NA,NA,CASSPQDLHSGGNTIYF,TGTGCCAGTAGTCCTCAGGATCTCCACTCTGGAGGGAACACCATATATTTT
TRBV19,TRBJ2-2,NA,NA,CASSIAPGVLLTGELFF,TGTGCCAGTAGTATTGCTCCGGGGGTGCTCCTAACCGGGGAGCTGTTTTTT
TRBV19,TRBJ1-2,TRBD1,NA,CASSHPRQGGGYTF,TGTGCCAGTAGCCACCCACGACAGGGTGGGGGCTACACCTTC
TRBV19,TRBJ1-1,TRBD1,few,CASSIVDRATEAFF,TGTGCCAGTAGTATCGTCGACAGGGCCACTGAAGCTTTCTTT
TRBV11-2,TRBJ2-3,TRBD2,NA,CASSSSGGTDTQYF,TGTGCCAGCAGCTCAAGCGGGGGGACAGATACGCAGTATTTT
TRBV6-4,TRBJ2-1,TRBD2,NA,CASSLLAGAHNEQFF,TGTGCCAGCAGCCTACTAGCGGGGGCTCACAATGAGCAGTTCTTC
TRBV5-1,TRBJ1-2,NA,NA,CASSLVRGASNYGYTF,TGCGCCAGCAGCTTGGTTCGGGGGGCTTCTAACTATGGCTACACCTTC
TRBV6-6,TRBJ1-1,NA,few,CASRPTGRAEGAFF,TGTGCCAGCAGACCTACAGGGAGGGCCGAGGGAGCTTTCTTT
TRBV19,TRBJ1-2,NA,NA,CAVPPGSLYGYTF,TGTGCCGTCCCCCCAGGGTCCCTATATGGCTACACCTTC
TRBV7-3,TRBJ2-3,NA,NA,CASSLFGDTQYF,TGTGCCAGCAGCTTATTCGGAGATACGCAGTATTTT
TRBV27,TRBJ1-2,TRBD1,NA,CASSPKGAGYGYTF,TGTGCCAGCAGTCCCAAGGGGGCGGGCTATGGCTACACCTTC
TRBV10-3,TRBJ2-5,TRBD2,NA,CAISATGAASGGIGRETQYF,TGTGCCATCAGTGCGACAGGGGCGGCTAGCGGGGGGATTGGCCGTGAGACCCAGTACTTC
TRBV5-5,TRBJ1-5,NA,NA,CASSRQDNQPQHF,TGTGCCAGCAGCCGACAGGACAATCAGCCCCAGCATTTT
TRBV2,TRBJ2-5,TRBD1,NA,CASSPDRDFGETQYF,TGTGCCAGCAGCCCGGACAGGGACTTTGGAGAGACCCAGTACTTC
TRBV7-8,TRBJ1-4,TRBD1,NA,CASSFDYRGTNEKLFF,TGTGCCAGCAGCTTCGATTACAGGGGAACTAATGAAAAACTGTTTTTT
TRBV5-1,TRBJ1-2,NA,NA,CASSLVGRRNPQDGYTF,TGCGCCAGCAGCTTGGTTGGCAGGAGGAACCCTCAGGATGGCTACACCTTC
TRBV30,TRBJ1-1,NA,NA,CAWSGPTGAFF,TGTGCCTGGAGTGGCCCGACTGGAGCTTTCTTT
TRBV29-1,TRBJ1-1,NA,NA,CSVAGGLNTEAFF,TGCAGCGTTGCGGGGGGCTTGAACACTGAAGCTTTCTTT
TRBV6-4,TRBJ2-2,TRBD1,NA,CASSDSIGTGAANTGELFF,TGTGCCAGCAGTGACTCGATAGGGACAGGGGCTGCGAACACCGGGGAGCTGTTTTTT
TRBV29-1,TRBJ2-5,TRBD2,NA,CSVGGTSGAEETQYF,TGCAGCGTCGGCGGGACTAGCGGGGCTGAAGAGACCCAGTACTTC
TRBV30,TRBJ1-1,NA,NA,CAWSVPKEAFF,TGTGCCTGGAGTGTACCTAAGGAAGCTTTCTTT
TRBV7-9,TRBJ2-5,NA,once,CASSLSATAGRETQYF,TGTGCCAGCAGCTTGTCCGCCACCGCAGGCAGGGAGACCCAGTACTTC
TRBV5-1,TRBJ1-2,NA,NA,CASSLGSLRDYGYTF,TGCGCCAGCAGCTTGGGCTCGCTCCGAGACTATGGCTACACCTTC
TRBV9,TRBJ1-2,TRBD1,NA,CASSGDRGLYGYTF,TGTGCCAGCAGCGGAGACAGGGGGTTATATGGCTACACCTTC
TRBV5-1,TRBJ2-5,TRBD2,once,CASSDGTSGEGETQYF,TGCGCCAGCAGCGACGGGACTAGCGGGGAGGGGGAGACCCAGTACTTC
TRBV7-2,TRBJ1-2,TRBD1,once,CASSLGTGLDYGYTF,TGTGCCAGCAGCTTAGGGACAGGGTTGGACTATGGCTACACCTTC
TRBV11-2,TRBJ2-1,TRBD1,NA,CASSSRQGTPGGDEQFF,TGTGCCAGCAGCTCGAGACAGGGGACCCCCGGAGGCGATGAGCAGTTCTTC
TRBV12-5,TRBJ1-3,NA,NA,CASGLGQSSGNTIYF,TGTGCTAGTGGTTTGGGACAGAGCTCTGGAAACACCATATATTTT
TRBV5-5,TRBJ1-1,TRBD1,once,CASSLETGTEAFF,TGTGCCAGCAGCTTGGAGACAGGGACTGAAGCTTTCTTT
TRBV6-5,TRBJ1-5,TRBD1,NA,CASAGQGNQPQHF,TGTGCCAGTGCGGGACAGGGCAATCAGCCCCAGCATTTT
TRBV5-4,TRBJ2-1,TRBD2,NA,CASSPGAERGGNEQFF,TGTGCCAGCAGCCCAGGGGCGGAGCGGGGGGGCAATGAGCAGTTCTTC
TRBV11-1,TRBJ2-1,NA,NA,CASSLSLSSYNEQFF,TGTGCCAGCAGCTTATCACTGAGCTCCTACAATGAGCAGTTCTTC
TRBV6-7,TRBJ2-3,NA,NA,CASSYSPDRWSSTDTQYF,TGTGCCAGCAGTTACTCCCCCGACAGGTGGTCTAGCACAGATACGCAGTATTTT
TRBV18,TRBJ1-1,TRBD1,NA,CASSPQVRYDRVNTEAFF,TGTGCCAGCTCACCACAAGTTAGGTATGACAGGGTAAACACTGAAGCTTTCTTT
TRBV11-2,TRBJ2-1,NA,NA,CASSLFVRDSPVNEQFF,TGTGCCAGCAGCTTATTTGTGCGCGACAGTCCTGTTAATGAGCAGTTCTTC
TRBV10-3,TRBJ2-1,NA,once,CAISPATLLGEQFF,TGTGCCATCAGCCCTGCGACTCTGTTAGGTGAGCAGTTCTTC
TRBV6-5,TRBJ1-5,NA,NA,CASSYAVGGQPQHF,TGTGCCAGCAGTTACGCTGTGGGAGGACAGCCCCAGCATTTT
TRBV19,TRBJ1-5,NA,NA,CASSTGYDNQPQHF,TGTGCCAGTAGTACAGGGTATGACAATCAGCCCCAGCATTTT
TRBV5-1,TRBJ2-5,TRBD2,NA,CASSRGGGETQYF,TGCGCCAGCAGCCGGGGGGGAGGAGAGACCCAGTACTTC
TRBV5-4,TRBJ1-4,TRBD1,NA,CASSRDRDNEKLFF,TGTGCCAGCAGCCGGGACAGAGACAATGAAAAACTGTTTTTT
TRBV2,TRBJ1-1,TRBD1,once,CASNSAGGYTEAFF,TGTGCCAGCAACTCGGCAGGGGGATACACTGAAGCTTTCTTT
TRBV9,TRBJ2-5,NA,NA,CASSGREETQYF,TGTGCCAGCAGCGGGCGGGAAGAGACCCAGTACTTC
TRBV7-6,TRBJ1-1,TRBD1,NA,CASSLGGVTPDTEAFF,TGTGCCAGCAGCCTAGGGGGCGTCACTCCGGACACTGAAGCTTTCTTT
TRBV3-1/TRBV3-2,TRBJ2-5,TRBD2,NA,CASSPLLAGGQETQYF,TGTGCCAGCAGCCCATTACTAGCGGGGGGGCAAGAGACCCAGTACTTC
TRBV27,TRBJ1-6,NA,NA,CASSLRGSNSPLHF,TGTGCCAGCAGTTTGAGGGGGAGTAATTCACCCCTCCACTTT
TRBV6-1,TRBJ2-5,TRBD2,few,CASSEAMTSGGASETQYF,TGTGCCAGCAGTGAAGCGATGACTAGCGGGGGGGCCTCGGAGACCCAGTACTTC
TRBV6-4,TRBJ1-1,TRBD1,NA,CASSEAGGGQTEAFF,TGTGCCAGCAGTGAAGCAGGGGGCGGTCAGACTGAAGCTTTCTTT
TRBV19,TRBJ2-2,TRBD1,NA,CASSRTGNAGELFF,TGTGCCAGTAGCCGGACAGGGAACGCCGGGGAGCTGTTTTTT
TRBV19,TRBJ1-2,TRBD1,NA,CASRRGTDGYTF,TGTGCCAGCCGACGAGGGACAGACGGCTACACCTTC
TRBV29-1,TRBJ2-1,TRBD1,NA,CSVAGTGAYNEQFF,TGCAGCGTTGCCGGGACAGGGGCCTACAATGAGCAGTTCTTC
TRBV29-1,TRBJ1-1,NA,NA,CSGRGLHTEAFF,TGCAGCGGGAGGGGTCTCCACACTGAAGCTTTCTTT